The 3 T cell receptor beta chains given below trace back to one sample, sequenced in a study of blood T cells in healthy people across ages. For the second PCR, which ran for about 6 to 11 cycles, a sample-barcoded 5' primer and a J-beta primer mix were used. MiXCR, run by TCRdb on the 5' RACE reads, gives a single entry per CDR3 protein. The sample yields roughly 800,000 distinct CDR3 sequences, 40% to 65% seen once. The sequencing input was blood. These receptors originate from an elderly man in good health.

In this sample, this clonotype turned up a few times. CDR3 sequence: CATSRRGQETSGYTF. CDR3 bases: TGTGCCACCAGCAGACGGGGACAGGAGACTAGTGGCTACACCTTC. The chain is built from TRBV15 and TRBJ1-2; 8 bases line up with TRBD1. The CDR3 covers 15 residues. The J segment lost 7 bases and the V segment lost 2 bases, leaving 9 bases of the junction unmatched. CDR1 is LNHNV, CDR2 YYDKDF, per germline (reference sequence). Looking up the rest from reference TRBV15 and TRBJ1-2 gives the full variable domain: DAMVIQNPRYQVTQFGKPVTLSCSQTLNHNVMYWYQQKSSQAPKLLFHYYDKDFNNEADTPDNFQSRRPNTSFCFLDIRSPGLGDTAMYLCATSRRGQETSGYTFGSGTRLTVV.

This clonotype showed up just a few times. V is TRBV24-1 and J is TRBJ2-5; no clear D. The last part of the DNA fits TRBJ2-7 better; the J call may be wrong. CDR1 is KGHDR, CDR2 SFDVKD, per germline. This CDR3 region has 13 residues. In nucleotides, the CDR3 is TGTGCCACCAGTGAAGCTGATACCTACGAGCAGTACTTC. Its translation: CATSEADTYEQYF.

This clonotype turned up a few times. A much larger clonotype is one base distant, so this may be a read error. The chain carries TRBV20-1 and TRBJ2-5; TRBD2 is a possible D gene (7 bases). Per the germline V gene, CDR1 is DFQATT and CDR2 is SNEGSKA (reference sequence). The CDR3 runs 14 residues. Trimming pared 6 bases from V and 11 bases from J, leaving 25 bases between. The CDR3 DNA is TGCAGTGCCGCGGGGGCACTTTCCTACAATGGGCAGTACTTC. Translated: CSAAGALSYNGQYF.